This T cell receptor (beta chain) was observed in a study of T-cell reconstitution after alpha-beta-depleted transplantation in children. This clonotype was picked up many times. Its antigen is as yet unknown. Overall study results and limits: Newly produced T cells mostly accounted for T-cell counts and diversity one year post-transplant. Some patients owed their high day-60 TCRbeta diversity to surviving recipient T cells and thymic progenitors. About two months after transplant, alpha-beta T cells reportedly came from several hundred expanded graft clones.

Preparation of the TCRbeta library used unique molecular identifiers. One entry per CDR3 protein, called by TCRdb with MiXCR from the PCR reads. The table lists fewer than 550,000 distinct CDR3 sequences, over 9.5% of them singletons. CDR1 and CDR2 from the germline V gene are SGHRS and YFSETQ. Trimming pared 0 bases from V and 1 base from J, leaving 10 bases between. CDR3 length: 15 residues. The sequence derives from a child younger than 10 with inherited bone marrow failure, due to receive a stem cell transplant. The chain uses TRBV5-1 and TRBJ1-1, with no clear D. The sequencing used PBMCs, collected before TCRalphabeta/CD19-depleted stem cell transplant. CDR3 protein: CASSLEVGGNTEAFF. CDR3 nucleotides: TGCGCCAGCAGCTTGGAAGTTGGCGGGAACACTGAAGCTTTCTTT. Drawing the rest from reference TRBV5-1 and TRBJ1-1, the complete variable domain is KAGVTQTPRYLIKTRGQQVTLSCSPISGHRSVSWYQQTPGQGLQFLFEYFSETQRNKGNFPGRFSGRQFSNSRSEMNVSTLELGDSALYLCASSLEVGGNTEAFFGQGTRLTVV.